A single sample gave rise to the 18 T cell receptor beta chains below, sequenced in a study of control samples from healthy donors and cancer patients. TCRdb keeps only in-frame clones here, not all; method: immunoSEQ multiplex PCR. The table lists 75,000 to 100,000 clones, roughly 86% of them singletons. Sequencing input: blood. These receptors were collected from a woman aged 50 to 65 in good health.

A word on this clone: The sample carries other DNA sequences with the same CDR3. This chain connects TRBV20-1 to TRBJ2-7; 7 bases line up with TRBD1. The germline V gene encodes CDR1 DFQATT and CDR2 SNEGSKA (reference sequence). The junction had 2 bases not matched to a gene; V was cut back by 6 bases and J by 3 bases. This CDR3 has 11 residues. CDR3 DNA: TGCAGTGCGAGACAGGGCTACGAGCAGTACTTC. Translation: CSARQGYEQYF.

Of note for this clone: Other DNA sequences from this sample encode an identical CDR3 as well. V usage is TRBV3-1 (or the pseudogene TRBV3-2) and J usage is TRBJ1-1; D may be TRBD1 (6 bases). This CDR3 comprises 15 residues. Germline lookup yields CDR1 LGHDT and CDR2 YNNKEL (reference sequence). Trimming left V 7 bases short and J 2 bases short, with 17 bases between. The CDR3 coding sequence is TGTGCCAGCAACAATAGAGGGGGGGGCAACACTGAAGCTTTCTTT. Translating gives CASNNRGGGNTEAFF.

This clone appeared a single time. The chain joins TRBV5-1 to TRBJ2-7; 9 nucleotides match TRBD2. The V gene end was trimmed by 0 bases and the J gene end by 7 bases; junction bases not matched to a gene: 17. CDR3 length equals 18 residues. Looked up from germline, CDR1 is SGHRS and CDR2 is YFSETQ. The chain's CDR3 is CASSLGASSGIDVKEQYF. CDR3 bases: TGCGCCAGCAGCTTGGGAGCCTCTAGCGGGATAGACGTTAAAGAGCAGTACTTC.

This chain links TRBV7-2 with TRBJ2-6; D call uncertain. The length of the CDR3 is 13 residues. Trimming took off 6 bases at V and 3 bases at J, with 6 bases between the two ends. Germline V CDR1 and CDR2: SGHTA, FQGNSA. CDR3: CASRLGGANVLTF. In DNA form, the CDR3 reads TGTGCCAGCAGGCTCGGTGGGGCCAACGTCCTGACTTTC.

The rearrangement links TRBV5-1 to TRBJ1-3; a weak D match, TRBD1 (5 bases). From germline, CDR1 is SGHRS and CDR2 YFSETQ. This CDR3 spans 17 amino acids. V lost 0 bases and J lost 0, with 13 bases in between. The CDR3 is CASSLGGDQGSGNTIYF. Here the CDR3 DNA reads TGCGCCAGCAGCTTGGGAGGGGATCAGGGCTCTGGAAACACCATATATTTT.

This clone was counted once. The J gene is TRBJ2-3, the V gene TRBV12-3 or TRBV12-4; 8 bases map to TRBD2. The V segment lost 8 bases and the J segment 2 bases; nucleotides outside the gene matches: 3. The CDR3 is 13 residues long. CDR3 in DNA: TGTGCCAGCCGACTAGCGACCACAGATACGCAGTATTTT. It codes for CASRLATTDTQYF.

The chain joins TRBV10-3 to TRBJ1-5; a possible D gene is TRBD1 (6 bases). Germline CDR1 reads ENHRY; CDR2 reads SYGVKD. V lost 0 bases and J lost 6, with 15 bases in between. This CDR3 spans 16 amino acids. Written as DNA, the CDR3 is TGTGCCATCAGTGAGTCGGGGTTGGGGGGCTCTCAGCCCCAGCATTTT. It is translated as CAISESGLGGSQPQHF.

This clone appeared a few times. The rearrangement uses TRBV27 and TRBJ2-3; possible D gene TRBD2, 5 bases. The CDR3 has 16 residues. Germline V lookup: CDR1 MNHEY, CDR2 SMNVEV (reference sequence). V lost 6 bases, J lost 6 bases, and 22 bases lay in between. The CDR3 here is CASREVGLTGSDTQYF. As DNA, the CDR3 is TGTGCCAGCAGGGAGGTGGGGTTAACGGGCTCCGATACGCAGTATTTT.

The chain employs TRBV27 and TRBJ1-6; 7 bases match TRBD1. After removal of 5 bases from V and 9 bases from J, the junction contained 10 bases not matched to a gene. The V gene's germline CDR1 is MNHEY and CDR2 SMNVEV (reference sequence). The CDR3 extends over 15 amino acids. CDR3 residues: CASSLRGQVGSPLHF. The CDR3 nucleotides read TGTGCCAGCAGTCTTAGGGGGCAGGTTGGTTCACCCCTCCACTTT.

The count of this clone is one. This chain connects TRBV11-3 to TRBJ2-7; D is undetermined. This CDR3 comprises 14 residues. Trimming took off 1 base at V and 0 bases at J, with 7 bases between the two ends. Per germline, CDR1 SGHNT and CDR2 YENEEA. CDR3 in amino acids: CASSLGVYSYEQYF. DNA of the CDR3: TGTGCCAGCAGCTTAGGGGTTTACTCCTACGAGCAGTACTTC.

This clone was seen a single time. The rearrangement links TRBV4-1 to TRBJ1-3; 11 bases are shared with TRBD1. This CDR3 is 17 amino acids long. With V trimmed by 3 bases and J by 6 bases, 10 bases remained unmatched. Germline assignment: CDR1 MGHRA and CDR2 YSYEKL. In DNA, the CDR3 is TGCGCCAGCAGCCAGCAATCGGGACAGGGGGTTCAAAACACCATATATTTT. Its translation is CASSQQSGQGVQNTIYF.

The chain carries TRBV27 and TRBJ1-2; TRBD1 aligns across 8 bases. The germline V gene encodes CDR1 MNHEY and CDR2 SMNVEV (reference sequence). Losses at the gene ends were 5 bases for V and 5 bases for J; bases not matched to a gene: 7. CDR3 length equals 14 residues. CDR3 in amino acids: CASSPSTGVYGYTF. The CDR3 DNA follows: TGTGCCAGCAGTCCGTCGACAGGGGTTTATGGCTACACCTTC.

This chain links TRBV6-2 or TRBV6-3 with TRBJ1-5; no definite D call. This CDR3 region has 14 residues. V lost 3 bases and J lost 3, with 9 bases in between. Germline V gene data show CDR1 as MNHEY and CDR2 as SVGEGT. CDR3 region: CASSYMDSNQPQHF. The CDR3 nucleotides read TGTGCCAGCAGTTATATGGACTCCAATCAGCCCCAGCATTTT.

The chain's CDR3 is CASSLNRGGETQYF. The CDR3 coding sequence is TGCGCCAGCAGCCTGAACAGGGGGGGAGAGACCCAGTACTTC. V and J are TRBV5-1 and TRBJ2-5; possibly TRBD1 for D (8 bases). This CDR3 has 14 residues. V was clipped by 4 bases and J by 4 bases, with 14 bases between them. Germline V CDR1 and CDR2: SGHRS, YFSETQ.

The chain recombines TRBV19 with TRBJ1-4; 7 positions match TRBD1. V trimming: 2 bases; J trimming: 8 bases; junction bases outside the gene matches: 11. The CDR3 covers 16 residues. CDR1 is LNHDA and CDR2 is SQIVND in the germline V gene (reference sequence). The CDR3 DNA is TGTGCCAGTAGTATATATTTAGAGGGGGCTAGCGAAAAACTGTTTTTT. Translating gives CASSIYLEGASEKLFF. The variable domain in full, completed from reference TRBV19 and TRBJ1-4, reads DGGITQSPKYLFRKEGQNVTLSCEQNLNHDAMYWYRQDPGQGLRLIYYSQIVNDFQKGDIAEGYSVSREKKESFPLTVTSAQKNPTAFYLCASSIYLEGASEKLFFGSGTQLSVL.

The chain combines TRBV5-1 with TRBJ1-1; a possible D gene is TRBD1 (5 bases). Germline V gene data show CDR1 as SGHRS and CDR2 as YFSETQ. The CDR3 totals 15 residues. V lost 1 base to trimming and J lost 1 base, with 11 bases between them. The CDR3 nucleotides are TGCGCCAGCAGCTTGTCTTCCGGGGGGAACACTGAAGCTTTCTTT. Protein product: CASSLSSGGNTEAFF.

V gene TRBV7-9 combines with J gene TRBJ2-5; D is uncertain. Deletions cut 0 bases from V and 4 bases from J, with 12 bases between. The length of the CDR3 is 15 residues. Germline-derived CDR1 and CDR2 are SEHNR and FQNEAQ (reference sequence). This CDR3 is CASSLAEAVRETQYF. The CDR3 coding sequence is TGTGCCAGCAGCTTAGCCGAAGCAGTACGAGAGACCCAGTACTTC. The variable domain in full, with the rest retrieved from reference TRBV7-9 and TRBJ2-5, is DTGVSQNPRHKITKRGQNVTFRCDPISEHNRLYWYRQTLGQGPEFLTYFQNEAQLEKSRLLSDRFSAERPKGSFSTLEIQRTEQGDSAMYLCASSLAEAVRETQYFGPGTRLLVL.

The rearrangement uses TRBV18 and TRBJ1-2; 7 nucleotides line up with TRBD1. The CDR3 length is 14 residues. V trimming: 3 bases; J trimming: 2 bases; junction bases outside the gene matches: 3. Germline CDR1 and CDR2: KGHSH and LQKENI. The CDR3 here is CASSPQGDNYGYTF. For the CDR3, the DNA is TGTGCCAGCTCACCGCAGGGGGACAACTATGGCTACACCTTC.